What follows are 13 T cell receptor beta chains derived from one specimen sequenced in a study of cytomegalovirus exposure and HLA in healthy donors. The PCR made use of 60 Vbeta and 13 Jbeta primers. The assay was immunoSEQ multiplex PCR, and TCRdb's table has in-frame clones only and misses some. The table includes about 70,000 clones, roughly 85% detected once. The sample comprised PBMCs. Receptors were obtained from a woman between 25 and 40 years old in good health and CMV-seronegative.

The V call is TRBV6-1, the J call TRBJ2-7; tentatively, D is TRBD2 (7 bases). The germline V gene has CDR1 MNHNS and CDR2 SASEGT. The CDR3 contains 15 residues. Trimming stripped 6 bases from V and 2 bases from J, with 17 bases between. The CDR3 bases are TGTGCCAGCAGGAGGGGGGGGACACCAACCTACGAGCAGTACTTC. Translation: CASRRGGTPTYEQYF.

The rearrangement links TRBV27 to TRBJ2-7; D remains unclear. The V end was cut by 8 bases, the J end by 0 bases, with 11 bases between. CDR1 and CDR2 (germline): MNHEY, SMNVEV (reference sequence). The CDR3 is made up of 13 amino acids. The CDR3 sequence is CASSDTISYEQYF. The CDR3 coding sequence is TGTGCCAGCTCCGACACCATCTCCTACGAGCAGTACTTC.

This clone was seen more than once but under ten times. This chain links TRBV4-1 with TRBJ2-7; TRBD1 might be the D (6 bases). The CDR3 totals 15 residues. The germline CDR1 and CDR2 sequences are MGHRA and YSYEKL. The V end was cut by 5 bases, the J end by 0 bases, with 14 bases between. CDR3 loop: CASSYRQASSYEQYF. The CDR3 DNA sequence: TGCGCCAGCAGCTACCGACAGGCCAGCTCCTACGAGCAGTACTTC.

This clone was seen once. The DNA for the CDR3 is TGTGCCAGTAGTATCCGGACAGGTGATCCCTCGGGGGAAAAACTGTTTTTT. Its protein product is CASSIRTGDPSGEKLFF. The chain joins TRBV19 to TRBJ1-4; 7 bases agree with TRBD1. CDR1 and CDR2 from the germline V gene are LNHDA and SQIVND (reference sequence). The CDR3 sequence is 17 residues long. V was pared by 3 bases and J by 8 bases, with 15 bases of the junction left unmatched.

The V gene is TRBV10-3, the J gene TRBJ2-3; D is unresolved. The germline V gene encodes CDR1 ENHRY and CDR2 SYGVKD. The ends were cut back, 0 bases at V and 4 bases at J, with 2 bases in the middle. CDR3 length equals 12 residues. CDR3 protein: CAISESADTQYF. In DNA form, the CDR3 reads TGTGCCATCAGTGAGTCCGCAGATACGCAGTATTTT.

V is TRBV7-9 and J is TRBJ2-7; 8 bases map to TRBD2. The V segment lost 3 bases and the J segment 5 bases; nucleotides outside the gene matches: 15. CDR3 length equals 17 residues. The V gene's germline CDR1 is SEHNR and CDR2 FQNEAQ (reference sequence). CDR3 residues: CASSFPTGGELLNEQYF. CDR3 nucleotide sequence: TGTGCCAGCAGCTTTCCCACGGGGGGGGAACTCCTGAACGAGCAGTACTTC.

The chain carries TRBV7-9 and TRBJ2-7; TRBD2 agrees at 8 bases. This CDR3 is 14 amino acids long. Germline V gene sequence: CDR1 SEHNR, CDR2 FQNEAQ (reference sequence). J gave up 4 bases and V 4 bases, and 6 bases lay outside the gene matches. The CDR3 coding sequence is TGTGCCAGCAGCTCTTTAGCGGGATCTTACGAGCAGTACTTC. Its translation: CASSSLAGSYEQYF. The full variable domain, its missing parts supplied by reference TRBV7-9 and TRBJ2-7, is DTGVSQNPRHKITKRGQNVTFRCDPISEHNRLYWYRQTLGQGPEFLTYFQNEAQLEKSRLLSDRFSAERPKGSFSTLEIQRTEQGDSAMYLCASSSLAGSYEQYFGPGTRLTVT.

The chain recombines TRBV15 with TRBJ2-2; tentatively, D is TRBD2 (6 bases). CDR3 length equals 17 residues. Germline CDR1 reads LNHNV; CDR2 reads YYDKDF (reference sequence). V was trimmed by 2 bases and J by 6 bases, leaving 19 bases between them. The CDR3 protein is CATSRSILALSAGELFF. As DNA, the CDR3 is TGTGCCACCAGCAGATCTATCCTAGCGTTGAGCGCCGGGGAGCTGTTTTTT.

This clone was seen just once. This chain links TRBV27 with TRBJ2-5; 8 bases fit TRBD1. Trimming removed 5 bases from V and 5 bases from J; junction bases left unmatched: 4. Per germline, CDR1 MNHEY and CDR2 SMNVEV (reference sequence). CDR3 size: 13 residues. Written as DNA, the CDR3 is TGTGCCAGCAGTCAGGGGGCGGGGGAGACCCAGTACTTC. Its translation is CASSQGAGETQYF.

This chain connects TRBV9 to TRBJ2-2; no reliable D call. This CDR3 region has 15 residues. V was clipped by 2 bases and J by 1 base, with 9 bases between them. Germline values: CDR1 SGDLS, CDR2 YYNGEE. CDR3 DNA: TGTGCCAGCAGCGTGTGGGCAGGGAACACCGGGGAGCTGTTTTTT. Translating it yields CASSVWAGNTGELFF.

The chain employs TRBV15 and TRBJ1-1, with D perhaps TRBD1 (6 bases). Trimming stripped 1 base from V and 0 bases from J, with 9 bases between. CDR1 is LNHNV, CDR2 YYDKDF, per germline (reference sequence). The CDR3 has 15 amino acids. The CDR3 reads CATSRGGTLNTEAFF. In DNA, the CDR3 is TGTGCCACCAGCAGAGGGGGGACACTGAACACTGAAGCTTTCTTT.

V gene TRBV9 combines with J gene TRBJ2-2; 8 bases align to TRBD2. This CDR3 has 15 amino acids. V was clipped by 4 bases and J by 4 bases; unmatched bases: 6. Germline CDR1 is SGDLS and CDR2 is YYNGEE. The CDR3, as DNA: TGTGCCAGCAGCACGGGGGGGCTAGCCACCGGGGAGCTGTTTTTT. Its protein is CASSTGGLATGELFF.

J is TRBJ1-2 and V is TRBV30; TRBD1 matches 9 bases. The CDR3 spans 13 residues. J lost 3 bases, V lost 6 bases, and 5 bases had no gene match. The germline gives CDR1 GTSNPN, CDR2 SVGIG (reference sequence). This CDR3 reads CACSTGGHYGYTF. For the CDR3, the DNA is TGTGCCTGCTCGACAGGGGGTCACTATGGCTACACCTTC.